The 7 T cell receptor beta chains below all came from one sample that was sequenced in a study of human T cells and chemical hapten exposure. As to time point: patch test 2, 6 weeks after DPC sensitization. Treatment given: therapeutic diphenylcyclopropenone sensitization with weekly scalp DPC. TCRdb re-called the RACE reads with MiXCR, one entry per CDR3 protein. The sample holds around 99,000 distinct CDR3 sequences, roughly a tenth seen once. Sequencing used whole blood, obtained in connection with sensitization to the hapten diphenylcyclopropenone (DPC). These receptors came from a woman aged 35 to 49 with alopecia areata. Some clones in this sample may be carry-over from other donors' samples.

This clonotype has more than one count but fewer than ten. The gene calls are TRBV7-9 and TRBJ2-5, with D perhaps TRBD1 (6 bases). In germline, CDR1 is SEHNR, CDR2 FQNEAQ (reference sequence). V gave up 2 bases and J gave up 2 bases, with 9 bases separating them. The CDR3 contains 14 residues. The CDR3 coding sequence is TGTGCCAGCAGCTTACAGGGGACACAAGAGACCCAGTACTTC. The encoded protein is CASSLQGTQETQYF.

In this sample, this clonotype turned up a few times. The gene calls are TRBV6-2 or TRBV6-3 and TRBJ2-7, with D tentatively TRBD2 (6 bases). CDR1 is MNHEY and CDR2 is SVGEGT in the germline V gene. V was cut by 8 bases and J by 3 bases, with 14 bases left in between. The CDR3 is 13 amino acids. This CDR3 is CASLNEGGYEQYF. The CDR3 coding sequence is TGTGCCAGCCTCAACGAGGGAGGCTACGAGCAGTACTTC.

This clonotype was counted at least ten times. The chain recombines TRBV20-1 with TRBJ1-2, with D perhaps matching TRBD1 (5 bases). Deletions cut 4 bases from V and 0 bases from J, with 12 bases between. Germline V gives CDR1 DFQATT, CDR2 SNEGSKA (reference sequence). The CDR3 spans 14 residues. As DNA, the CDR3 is TGCAGTGCTACCTCAGGGCCTTCTAACTATGGCTACACCTTC. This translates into CSATSGPSNYGYTF.

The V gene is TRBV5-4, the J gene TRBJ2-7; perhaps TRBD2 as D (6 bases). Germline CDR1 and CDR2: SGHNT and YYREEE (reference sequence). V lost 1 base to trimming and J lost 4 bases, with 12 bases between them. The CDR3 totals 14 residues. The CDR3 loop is CASSLPGSGYEQYF. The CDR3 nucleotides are TGTGCCAGCAGCTTGCCCGGGAGTGGGTACGAGCAGTACTTC.

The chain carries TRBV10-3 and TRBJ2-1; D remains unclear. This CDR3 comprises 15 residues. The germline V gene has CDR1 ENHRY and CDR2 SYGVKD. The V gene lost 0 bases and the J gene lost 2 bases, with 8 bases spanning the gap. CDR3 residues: CAISESNPPYNEQFF. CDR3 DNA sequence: TGTGCCATCAGTGAGTCGAACCCCCCCTACAATGAGCAGTTCTTC.

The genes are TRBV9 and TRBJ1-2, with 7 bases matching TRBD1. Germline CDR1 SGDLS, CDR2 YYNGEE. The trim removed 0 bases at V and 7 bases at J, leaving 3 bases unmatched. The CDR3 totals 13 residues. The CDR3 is CASSVVEGAGYTF. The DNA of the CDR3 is TGTGCCAGCAGCGTAGTGGAGGGGGCTGGCTACACCTTC.

CDR3 sequence: CAARGGSSYNEQFF. In DNA, the CDR3 is TGTGCCGCTCGGGGCGGGAGCTCCTACAATGAGCAGTTCTTC. This sequence joins TRBV2 and TRBJ2-1, with TRBD2 matching over 7 bases. J lost 0 bases, V lost 11 bases, and 7 bases had no gene match. Per germline, CDR1 SNHLY and CDR2 FYNNEI. There are 14 residues in the CDR3.